The 13 T cell receptor beta chains given below trace back to one sample, sequenced in a study of beta chain features in type 1 diabetes. cDNA synthesis used the whole RNA isolate, giving expressed TCRB sequences. The repertoire was sequenced with immunoSEQ multiplex PCR; TCRdb's copy has only in-frame clones and lacks some. In the table there are about 450,000 clones, about an eighth of which are singletons. Specimen: naive CD4+ T cells from blood. These receptors all come from a woman under 30 in good health.

The chain uses TRBV5-4 and TRBJ2-1; 9 bases agree with TRBD2. Trimming removed 4 bases from V and 6 bases from J; junction bases left unmatched: 11. The CDR3 covers 16 residues. Germline V gene data show CDR1 as SGHNT and CDR2 as YYREEE (reference sequence). The DNA of the CDR3 is TGTGCCAGCAGCGCCGACGGGACTAGCTTACTCAATGAGCAGTTCTTC. It yields the protein CASSADGTSLLNEQFF.

This clone was picked up a small number of times. This CDR3 reads CASTNVAGNTIYF. For the CDR3, the DNA is TGCGCCAGCACAAACGTCGCTGGAAACACCATATATTTT. The rearrangement joins TRBV4-1 to TRBJ1-3; no firm D call. This CDR3 spans 13 amino acids. V was cut by 7 bases and J by 2 bases, with 9 bases left in between. Germline CDR1 reads MGHRA; CDR2 reads YSYEKL.

The V gene is TRBV27, the J gene TRBJ2-3; D perhaps matches TRBD1 (5 bases). Trimming took off 8 bases at V and 5 bases at J, with 17 bases between the two ends. The CDR3 length is 14 residues. Germline CDR1 and CDR2: MNHEY and SMNVEV (reference sequence). The CDR3 coding sequence is TGTGCCAGCGTCCCATGGGGCAGGGTAGATACGCAGTATTTT. Encoded protein: CASVPWGRVDTQYF.

This clone has only a few counts. V usage is TRBV12-5 and J usage is TRBJ2-3, with TRBD1 as a possible D gene (6 bases). The ends were cut back, 1 base at V and 3 bases at J, with 8 bases in the middle. CDR3 size: 14 residues. Germline values: CDR1 LGHNT, CDR2 FRNRAP. CDR3 DNA: TGTGCTAGTGGTTTGGGACAGGTAACAGATACGCAGTATTTT. Translation gives CASGLGQVTDTQYF.

The DNA for the CDR3 is TGTGCCACGCTAGCGGCCCGGAGTAGCACAGATACGCAGTATTTT. Its protein is CATLAARSSTDTQYF. The rearrangement joins TRBV6-6 to TRBJ2-3; 7 bases map to TRBD2. Losses at the gene ends were 10 bases for V and 0 bases for J; bases not matched to a gene: 10. Per the germline V gene, CDR1 is MNHNY and CDR2 is SVGAGI (reference sequence). CDR3 length: 15 residues.

This rearrangement joins TRBV18 to TRBJ1-4; 10 bases are a match to TRBD1. Trimming removed 6 bases from V and 3 bases from J; junction bases left unmatched: 7. The CDR3 sequence is 16 residues long. CDR1 and CDR2 (germline): KGHSH, LQKENI. The CDR3 DNA is TGTGCCAGCTCCCTTGACAGGGGGCGGGCTAATGAAAAACTGTTTTTT. Its protein product is CASSLDRGRANEKLFF.

A remark on this clone: This sample also contains other DNA sequences that code for the same CDR3. The chain joins TRBV7-2 to TRBJ2-3; TRBD2 agrees at 15 bases. This CDR3 has 17 amino acids. V gave up 0 bases and J gave up 6 bases; unmatched junction bases: 4. The germline V gene has CDR1 SGHTA and CDR2 FQGNSA. CDR3 loop: CASSLAGTSGRTDTQYF. The DNA of the CDR3 is TGTGCCAGCAGCTTAGCCGGGACTAGCGGGAGGACGGATACGCAGTATTTT.

There are a few counts of this clone. The chain employs TRBV2 and TRBJ2-1; D assignment may be TRBD1 or TRBD2 (5 bases each). The germline V gene encodes CDR1 SNHLY and CDR2 FYNNEI. CDR3 length equals 15 residues. The ends were cut back, 6 bases at V and 6 bases at J, with 18 bases in the middle. The CDR3 region is CASRNLIFGGNEQFF. The DNA for the CDR3 is TGTGCCAGCAGAAACCTTATCTTTGGGGGCAATGAGCAGTTCTTC.

V gene TRBV7-3 combines with J gene TRBJ2-1, with a tentative D call TRBD1 (6 bases). The CDR3 spans 15 residues. The germline V gene encodes CDR1 SGHTA and CDR2 FQGTGA. Between the trimmed V and J ends, which lost 5 bases and 5 bases, there was a span of 16 bases. The CDR3 nucleotides read TGTGCCAGCAGCCGGACAGCAGGTGTGGACAATGAGCAGTTCTTC. It is translated as CASSRTAGVDNEQFF.

The rearrangement uses TRBV7-2 and TRBJ2-7; perhaps TRBD1 as D (6 bases). Trimming took off 2 bases at V and 0 bases at J, with 8 bases between the two ends. There are 14 residues in the CDR3. Germline V CDR1 and CDR2: SGHTA, FQGNSA. In DNA form, the CDR3 reads TGTGCCAGCAGCTTACGACAGGACTCCTACGAGCAGTACTTC. It codes for CASSLRQDSYEQYF.

To note about this clone: Sequence at one end of the junction differs from germline and may be a read error. The chain carries TRBV7-2 and TRBJ2-7, with D tentatively TRBD1 or TRBD2 (6 bases each). The CDR3 sequence is 16 residues long. Germline loops: CDR1 SGHTA, CDR2 FQGNSA. CDR3 protein: CASSTGGQASSAERYF. The CDR3 DNA reads as TGTGCCAGCAGCACCGGGGGCCAGGCCTCCTCGGCCGAGCGGTACTTC.

The chain carries TRBV6-5 and TRBJ1-1; possibly TRBD1 for D (5 bases). The length of the CDR3 is 13 residues. V lost 2 bases to trimming and J lost 4 bases, with 8 bases between them. CDR1 and CDR2 (germline): MNHEY, SVGAGI. DNA of the CDR3: TGTGCCAGCAGTTACCAGGGAAGCACTGAAGCTTTCTTT. Its translation is CASSYQGSTEAFF.

The chain combines TRBV4-1 with TRBJ2-3; 13 nucleotides match TRBD2. The V gene's germline CDR1 is MGHRA and CDR2 YSYEKL. The trim removed 4 bases at V and 4 bases at J, leaving 8 bases unmatched. The CDR3 has 17 residues. As DNA, the CDR3 is TGCGCCAGCAGCCCTGCTCGGACTAGCGGGGGCGCAGATACGCAGTATTTT. This gives the protein CASSPARTSGGADTQYF.